This TCR beta chain appears in the sequencing data of a study of blood T cell repertoires in COVID-19. For the study at large: Donors in the United States, Italy and Spain gave samples during acute or convalescent COVID-19.

This CDR3 is 16 amino acids long. CDR1 and CDR2 (germline): SGHDT, YYEEEE. J lost 1 base, V lost 2 bases, and 5 bases had no gene match. Here immunoSEQ multiplex PCR was the method, and the copy in TCRdb shows in-frame clones only, minus some. The data hold about 180,000 clones, with around 86% observed a single time. The sequenced sample consisted of peripheral blood. V gene TRBV5-6 combines with J gene TRBJ2-5; 10 bases are shared with TRBD2. The TCR originated in a woman in her twenties or thirties with active or convalescent COVID-19. The CDR3 here is CASSLFLAGVQETQYF. As DNA, the CDR3 is TGTGCCAGCAGCTTATTTCTAGCGGGGGTCCAAGAGACCCAGTACTTC.